This T cell receptor (beta chain) was recorded in a study of T cells in Graves' hyperthyroidism and ophthalmopathy. Points from the study as a whole: Classification by a 13 V-J model distinguished ophthalmopathy from stable hyperthyroidism. Median prediction lead before ophthalmopathy onset was around seven months with the model. Blood also carried most thyroid clonotypes expanded above 0.001.

The sample holds a few counts of this clonotype. Its specificity is not known. Mismatch with germline at one junction end may stem from a read error. TCR beta CDR3 regions were amplified from RNA transcripts. RT-PCR in the first round (using the HTBI primer set) targeted the TCR CDR3. TCRdb itself ran the multiplex PCR reads through MiXCR, one entry per CDR3 protein. The sample yields hundreds of thousands of distinct CDR3 sequences, about 45% seen once. The sample consisted of peripheral blood or thyroid tissue (not recorded which). This clonotype was obtained from an adult man with Graves' disease, either hyperthyroidism or ophthalmopathy (not recorded which).

CDR3 in DNA: TGTGCCAGCAGCTTGGCCACAGATAATCAGCCCCAGCATTTT. As protein: CASSLATDNQPQHF. The chain employs TRBV5-1 and TRBJ1-5; no clear D gene. In germline, CDR1 is SGHRS, CDR2 YFSETQ. The CDR3 is 14 residues long.